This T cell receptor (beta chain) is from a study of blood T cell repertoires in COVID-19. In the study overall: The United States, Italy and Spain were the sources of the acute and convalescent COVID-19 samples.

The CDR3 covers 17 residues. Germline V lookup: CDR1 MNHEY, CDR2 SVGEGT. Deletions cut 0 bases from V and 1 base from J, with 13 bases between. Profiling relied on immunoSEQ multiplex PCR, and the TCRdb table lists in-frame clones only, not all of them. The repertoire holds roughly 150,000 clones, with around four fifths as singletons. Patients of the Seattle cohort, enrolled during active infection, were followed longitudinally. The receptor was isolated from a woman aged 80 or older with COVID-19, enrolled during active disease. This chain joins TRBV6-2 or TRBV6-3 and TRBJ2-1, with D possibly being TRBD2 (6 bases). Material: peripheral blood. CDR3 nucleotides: TGTGCCAGCAGTTACTCGATCGGGAGTGCGTCCTACAATGAGCAGTTCTTC. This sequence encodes CASSYSIGSASYNEQFF.